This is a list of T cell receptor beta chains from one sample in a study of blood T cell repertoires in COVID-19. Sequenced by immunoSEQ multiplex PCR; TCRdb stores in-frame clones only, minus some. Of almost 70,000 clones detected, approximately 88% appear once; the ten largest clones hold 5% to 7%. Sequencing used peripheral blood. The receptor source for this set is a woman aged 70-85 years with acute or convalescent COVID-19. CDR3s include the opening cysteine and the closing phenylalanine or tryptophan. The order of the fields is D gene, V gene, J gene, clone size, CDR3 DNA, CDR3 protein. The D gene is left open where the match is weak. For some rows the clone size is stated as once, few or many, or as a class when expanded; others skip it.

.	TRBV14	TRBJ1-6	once	TGTGCCAGCAGCCAAGACAGTCGCCCTTCACCCCTCCACTTT	CASSQDSRPSPLHF
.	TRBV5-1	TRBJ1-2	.	TGCGCCAGCAGCCCTGATGTGGGGGGGGCTGGCGGCTACACCTTC	CASSPDVGGAGGYTF
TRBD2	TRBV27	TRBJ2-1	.	TGTGCCAGCAGTCTACTAGCGGGGGCCTACAATGAGCAGTTCTTC	CASSLLAGAYNEQFF
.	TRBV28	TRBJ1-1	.	TGTGCCAGCACCACCCAGAAGGGGATGGGTAGCACTGAAGCTTTCTTT	CASTTQKGMGSTEAFF
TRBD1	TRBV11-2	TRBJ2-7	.	TGTGCCAGCAGCCCTCAGGGGACAGGGAGTATCTACGAGCAGTACTTC	CASSPQGTGSIYEQYF
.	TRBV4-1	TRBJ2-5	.	TGCGCCAGCAGCCAGTTCCCTACAGGGAACCAAGAGACCCAGTACTTC	CASSQFPTGNQETQYF
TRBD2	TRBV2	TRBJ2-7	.	TGTGCCAGCAGCCTGGGACTAGCGGTCTCTAGGGGGGAGCAGTACTTC	CASSLGLAVSRGEQYF
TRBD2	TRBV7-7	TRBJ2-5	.	TGTGCTAGCAGTACCGGACTAGCGGCCCTGGGGGAGACCCAGTACTTC	CASSTGLAALGETQYF
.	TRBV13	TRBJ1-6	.	TGTGCCAGCAGCTCCCTAAGAAGCGATTCACCCCTCCACTTT	CASSSLRSDSPLHF
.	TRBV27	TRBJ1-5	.	TGTGCCAGCGCGAGTCGCAATAGCAATCAGCCCCAGCATTTT	CASASRNSNQPQHF
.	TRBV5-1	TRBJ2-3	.	TGCGCCAGCAGCGGAAAACGGGGGAGCACAGATACGCAGTATTTT	CASSGKRGSTDTQYF
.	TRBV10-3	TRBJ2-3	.	TGTGCCATCAGTGAGTCTCTGACTTCGCCGCAGTATTTT	CAISESLTSPQYF
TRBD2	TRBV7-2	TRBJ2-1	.	TGTGCCAGCAGCCTGGGGACTAGCGGGAGTGAGCAGTTCTTC	CASSLGTSGSEQFF
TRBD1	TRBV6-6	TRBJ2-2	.	TGTGCCAGCAGTCGGGGACAGGGGGACACCGGGGAGCTGTTTTTT	CASSRGQGDTGELFF
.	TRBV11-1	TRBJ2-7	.	TGTGCCAGCAGCTTAGTGGCTTATACCGACGAGCAGTACTTC	CASSLVAYTDEQYF
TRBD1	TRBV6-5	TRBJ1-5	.	TGTGCCAGCAGTCCCCGACAGGGCTTCAATCAGCCCCAGCATTTT	CASSPRQGFNQPQHF
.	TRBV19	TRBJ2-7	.	TGTGCCAGTAGTATGTCCCTAGTACACGAGCAGTACTTC	CASSMSLVHEQYF
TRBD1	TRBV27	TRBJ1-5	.	TGTGCCAGCGCAGGGACAGGGAATCAGCCCCAGCATTTT	CASAGTGNQPQHF
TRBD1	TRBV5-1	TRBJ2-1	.	TGCGCCAGCAGCTATAGGGACAGGGGCTACAATGAGCAGTTCTTC	CASSYRDRGYNEQFF
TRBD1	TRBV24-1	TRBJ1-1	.	TGTGCCACCAGTGATTCCCCCGGGACAGGGTCGAGGTACACTGAAGCTTTCTTT	CATSDSPGTGSRYTEAFF